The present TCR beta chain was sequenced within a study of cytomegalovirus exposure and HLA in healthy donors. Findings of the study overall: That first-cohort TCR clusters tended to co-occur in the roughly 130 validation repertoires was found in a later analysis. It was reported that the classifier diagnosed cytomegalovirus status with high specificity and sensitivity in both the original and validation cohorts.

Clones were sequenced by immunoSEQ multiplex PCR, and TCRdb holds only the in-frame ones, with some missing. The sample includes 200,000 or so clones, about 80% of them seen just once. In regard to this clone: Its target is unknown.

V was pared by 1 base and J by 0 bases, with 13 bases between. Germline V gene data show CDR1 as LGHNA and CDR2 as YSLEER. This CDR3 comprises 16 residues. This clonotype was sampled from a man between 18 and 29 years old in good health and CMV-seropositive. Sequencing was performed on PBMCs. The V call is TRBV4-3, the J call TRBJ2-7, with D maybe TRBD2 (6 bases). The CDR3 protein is CASSQGASANSYEQYF. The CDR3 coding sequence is TGCGCCAGCAGCCAAGGCGCTAGCGCAAACTCCTACGAGCAGTACTTC.